This passage covers 10 T cell receptor beta chains from one sample sequenced in a study of shared clonotypes between healthy human individuals. TCRdb keeps only in-frame clones here, not all; method: immunoSEQ multiplex PCR. The sample holds about 2.4 million clones; 80% to 95% are singletons and the top ten take approximately 0.36%. Sample: naive CD4+ T cells from PBMCs. The subset was: CD45RA+ positively selected. These receptor sequences come from a man in his late teens or twenties in good health. Some clones in this sample may be carry-over from other donors' samples.

V and J are TRBV9 and TRBJ2-5; D is unresolved. The V end lost 4 bases, the J end lost 4 bases, and 5 bases lay between the germline ends. This CDR3 has 11 amino acids. Germline-derived CDR1 and CDR2 are SGDLS and YYNGEE. CDR3: CASSRAETQYF. Written as DNA, the CDR3 is TGTGCCAGCAGCCGCGCAGAGACCCAGTACTTC.

CDR3 DNA sequence: TGCGCCAGCACCGCGCCCGGTGGAAACACCATATATTTT. It specifies CASTAPGGNTIYF. The chain recombines TRBV5-1 with TRBJ1-3; D gene unclear. Trimming shortened V by 6 bases and J by 3 bases, and 10 bases separated the two germline ends. CDR1 is SGHRS and CDR2 is YFSETQ in the germline V gene. This CDR3 spans 13 amino acids.

In this sample, this clone turned up once. J is TRBJ1-3 and V is TRBV7-9; D remains ambiguous. The CDR3 is 17 residues long. Germline CDR1 and CDR2: SEHNR and FQNEAQ (reference sequence). V lost 0 bases to trimming and J lost 0 bases, with 12 bases between them. DNA for the CDR3: TGTGCCAGCAGCTTAGCGTACGGATTCTCCTCTGGAAACACCATATATTTT. Translated: CASSLAYGFSSGNTIYF.

The genes are TRBV2 and TRBJ1-6, with D possibly being TRBD1 (6 bases). The V end lost 6 bases, the J end lost 6 bases, and 6 bases lay between the germline ends. Germline V gene lookup returns CDR1 SNHLY and CDR2 FYNNEI. This CDR3 is built from 12 residues. The CDR3 DNA follows: TGTGCCAGCAGGGACAGTAATTCACCCCTCCACTTT. Amino acids: CASRDSNSPLHF. Looking up the rest from reference TRBV2 and TRBJ1-6 gives the full variable domain: EPEVTQTPSHQVTQMGQEVILRCVPISNHLYFYWYRQILGQKVEFLVSFYNNEISEKSEIFDDQFSVERPDGSNFTLKIRSTKLEDSAMYFCASRDSNSPLHFGNGTRLTVT.

In the case of this clone: Other DNA sequences in this sample translate to the same CDR3. This chain uses TRBV5-1 with TRBJ2-1; TRBD2 matches at 10 bases. Losses at the gene ends were 4 bases for V and 1 base for J; bases not matched to a gene: 2. The CDR3 contains 15 residues. Germline CDR1 and CDR2: SGHRS and YFSETQ. The CDR3 sequence: CASSTLAGSYNEQFF. CDR3 DNA: TGCGCCAGCAGCACACTAGCGGGGTCCTACAATGAGCAGTTCTTC.

The J gene is TRBJ2-3, the V gene TRBV27; no definite D call. There are 16 residues in the CDR3. Trimming pared 5 bases from V and 0 bases from J, leaving 15 bases between. Germline V CDR1 and CDR2: MNHEY, SMNVEV (reference sequence). CDR3 protein: CASSILQTDSTDTQYF. The CDR3 region has the DNA TGTGCCAGCAGTATCCTTCAGACGGATAGCACAGATACGCAGTATTTT.

This clone was picked up one time. This chain joins TRBV5-1 and TRBJ2-5; TRBD1 is a possible D gene (6 bases). The germline V and J ends were trimmed by 5 bases and 0 bases, with 20 bases remaining between them. The CDR3 contains 17 residues. Germline CDR1 reads SGHRS; CDR2 reads YFSETQ. The CDR3 loop is CASSAGAPISYQETQYF. CDR3 DNA: TGCGCCAGCAGTGCAGGGGCCCCGATCTCTTACCAAGAGACCCAGTACTTC. Complete variable domain (other parts from reference TRBV5-1 and TRBJ2-5): KAGVTQTPRYLIKTRGQQVTLSCSPISGHRSVSWYQQTPGQGLQFLFEYFSETQRNKGNFPGRFSGRQFSNSRSEMNVSTLELGDSALYLCASSAGAPISYQETQYFGPGTRLLVL.

This clone showed up just a few times. The V call is TRBV7-2, the J call TRBJ2-6, with unresolved D. CDR1 is SGHTA and CDR2 is FQGNSA in the germline V gene. V was trimmed by 5 bases and J by 12 bases, leaving 17 bases between them. This CDR3 has 14 amino acids. In DNA, the CDR3 is TGTGCCAGCAGCAAGGACGGCGGTCGGAGCGTCCTGACTTTC. It is translated as CASSKDGGRSVLTF.

The genes are TRBV7-2 and TRBJ2-1; 8 positions match TRBD2. Germline V gene sequence: CDR1 SGHTA, CDR2 FQGNSA. Losses at the gene ends were 3 bases for V and 7 bases for J; bases not matched to a gene: 2. The CDR3 is made up of 13 amino acids. CDR3 DNA: TGTGCCAGCAGCTTGCTAGCGGGTAATGAGCAGTTCTTC. Protein product: CASSLLAGNEQFF.

The chain is built from TRBV2 and TRBJ1-5; no reliable D call. Per the germline V gene, CDR1 is SNHLY and CDR2 is FYNNEI. This CDR3 contains 14 residues. The V and J ends lost 7 bases and 1 base respectively, with 11 bases between them. This CDR3 is CASTGRESNQPQHF. CDR3 sequence (DNA): TGTGCCAGCACGGGTAGGGAAAGCAATCAGCCCCAGCATTTT.